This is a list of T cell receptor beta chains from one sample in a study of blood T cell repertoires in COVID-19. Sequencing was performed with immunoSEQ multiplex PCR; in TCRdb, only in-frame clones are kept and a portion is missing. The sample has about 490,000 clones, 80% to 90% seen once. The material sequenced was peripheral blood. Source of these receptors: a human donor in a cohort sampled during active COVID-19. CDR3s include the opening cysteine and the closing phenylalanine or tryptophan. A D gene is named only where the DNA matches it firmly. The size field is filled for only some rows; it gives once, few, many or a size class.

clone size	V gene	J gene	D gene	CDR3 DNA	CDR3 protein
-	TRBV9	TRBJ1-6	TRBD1	TGTGCCAGCAGCGCACCCCAAAACCCGACAGGGGGCAATTCACCCCTCCACTTT	CASSAPQNPTGGNSPLHF
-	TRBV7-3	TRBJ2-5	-	TGTGCCAGCAGCTTAGGGAAAGGAGGACAGTGGCGGTTAGAGACCCAGTACTTC	CASSLGKGGQWRLETQYF
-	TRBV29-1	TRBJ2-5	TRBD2	TGCAGCGTTGACCTTACGGGGGGAGAGACCCAGTACTTC	CSVDLTGGETQYF
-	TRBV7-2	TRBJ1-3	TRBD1	TGTGCCAGCAGCCCCGGGGCATACAGGGGCTCTGGAAACACCATATATTTT	CASSPGAYRGSGNTIYF
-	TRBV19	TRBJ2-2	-	TGTGCCAGTAGGGCCGGGACTGCGAACACCGGGGAGCTGTTTTTT	CASRAGTANTGELFF
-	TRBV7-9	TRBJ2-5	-	TGTGCCAGCAGCTTATCCGTCCGGGAAGAGACCCAGTACTTC	CASSLSVREETQYF
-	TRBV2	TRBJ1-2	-	TGTGCCAGCGCCGCCGGGGCAGGGGAATTCTATGGCTACACCTTC	CASAAGAGEFYGYTF
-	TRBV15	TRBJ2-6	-	TGTGCCACCAGCACCTTGGGGGGGGCGCAAACCTCTGGGGCCAACGTCCTGACTTTC	CATSTLGGAQTSGANVLTF
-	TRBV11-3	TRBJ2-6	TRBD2	TGTGCCAGCAGCCCCGGGAGGGGCGAGGCTGGGGCCAACGTCCTGACTTTC	CASSPGRGEAGANVLTF
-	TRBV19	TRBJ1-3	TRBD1	TGTGCCAGTAGTGTGCCGGGACAGGGAGGAAACACCATATATTTT	CASSVPGQGGNTIYF
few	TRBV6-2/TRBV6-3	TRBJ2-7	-	TGTGCCAGCAGTTACGGACTATTAAGCTCCTACGAGCAGTACTTC	CASSYGLLSSYEQYF
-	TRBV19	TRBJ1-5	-	TGTGCCAGTAGTCTCGAGGACAATCAGCCCCAGCATTTT	CASSLEDNQPQHF
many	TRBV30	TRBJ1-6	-	TGTGCCTGGAGTCTCCATAATTCACCCCTCCACTTT	CAWSLHNSPLHF
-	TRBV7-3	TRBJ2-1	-	TGTGCCAGCAGCTCGACGGGGGTCTCCTACAATGAGCAGTTCTTC	CASSSTGVSYNEQFF
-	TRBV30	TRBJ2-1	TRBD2	TGTGCCTCTTCCGCCGGGACTAGCGGGAGCGATGAGCAGTTCTTC	CASSAGTSGSDEQFF
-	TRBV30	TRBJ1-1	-	TGTGCCTGGAGTGTACCCAGAGGGACTGAAGCTTTCTTT	CAWSVPRGTEAFF
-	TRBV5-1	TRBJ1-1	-	TGCGCCAGCAGCCCCGTGGGACAACACACTGAAGCTTTCTTT	CASSPVGQHTEAFF
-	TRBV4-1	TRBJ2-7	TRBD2	TGCGCCAGCAGCCAAGGGGCTAGCGGGGCCTACGAGCAGTACTTC	CASSQGASGAYEQYF
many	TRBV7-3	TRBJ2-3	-	TGTGCCAGCAGCTTACTCCTGAGCACAGATACGCAGTATTTT	CASSLLLSTDTQYF
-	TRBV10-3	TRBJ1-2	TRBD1	TGTGCCATCAGTTTAACGGACAGGGGTAACTATGGCTACACCTTC	CAISLTDRGNYGYTF
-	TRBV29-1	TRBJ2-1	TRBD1	TGCAGCGCTGGACAGGGGGCCAATGAGCAGTTCTTC	CSAGQGANEQFF
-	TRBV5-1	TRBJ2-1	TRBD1	TGCGCCAGCAGCGGAGGACAGGGGGACGCCAATGAGCAGTTCTTC	CASSGGQGDANEQFF
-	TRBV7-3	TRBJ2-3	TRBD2	TGTGCCAGCAGCTCGACTAGCTCTAGCACAGATACGCAGTATTTT	CASSSTSSSTDTQYF
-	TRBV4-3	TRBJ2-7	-	TGCGCCAGCAGCCAATTTAGCGGCTTACCCTCCTACGAGCAGTACTTC	CASSQFSGLPSYEQYF
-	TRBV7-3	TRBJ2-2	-	TGTGCCAGCAGCTTCGGAGCTAACACCGGGGAGCTGTTTTTT	CASSFGANTGELFF
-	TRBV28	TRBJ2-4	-	TGTGCCAGCAGTAACCCGGGAACCGAGAACATTCAGTACTTC	CASSNPGTENIQYF
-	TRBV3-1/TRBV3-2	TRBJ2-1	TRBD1	TGTGCCAGCAGACAGACAGGGGGCTTACATGAGCAGTTCTTC	CASRQTGGLHEQFF
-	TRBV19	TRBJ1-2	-	TGTGCCAGTAGCCCGGGACTAAGGGATGGCTACACCTTC	CASSPGLRDGYTF
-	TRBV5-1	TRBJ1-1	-	TGCGCCAGCAGCGGGGTCAGGGTCGGCAACACTGAAGCTTTCTTT	CASSGVRVGNTEAFF
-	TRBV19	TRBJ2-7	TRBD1	TGTGCCAGTAGTATTCCGCCGGGACAGGCGCCCTACGAGCAGTACTTC	CASSIPPGQAPYEQYF
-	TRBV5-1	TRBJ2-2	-	TGCGCCAGCAGCTTGGGGCCGTTAACCGGGGAGCTGTTTTTT	CASSLGPLTGELFF
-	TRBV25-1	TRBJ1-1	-	TGTGCCAGCAGGGGGGGTGGCGGGGAAGCTTTCTTT	CASRGGGGEAFF
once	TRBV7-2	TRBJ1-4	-	TGTGCCAGCAGCCTAAATGAAAAACTGTTTTTT	CASSLNEKLFF
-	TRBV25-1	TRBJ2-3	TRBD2	TGTGCCAGCAGTGAATGGGCTAGCGGTAGCACAGATACGCAGTATTTT	CASSEWASGSTDTQYF
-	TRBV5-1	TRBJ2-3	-	TGCGCCAGCAGATGGGACATCAGCACAGATACGCAGTATTTT	CASRWDISTDTQYF
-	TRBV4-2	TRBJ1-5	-	TGTGCCAGCAGCCAAGAACTCGGGACACGTCAGCCCCAGCATTTT	CASSQELGTRQPQHF
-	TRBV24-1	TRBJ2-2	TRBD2	TGTGCCACCAGTGATACAACTAGCGGGAACACCGGGGAGCTGTTTTTT	CATSDTTSGNTGELFF
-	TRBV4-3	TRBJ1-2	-	TGCGCCAGCAGCCTCCGGGACTCAAATGGCTACACCTTC	CASSLRDSNGYTF
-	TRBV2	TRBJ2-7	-	TGTGCCAGCAGTGAAAAGAACTACCCCGGCAGCGAGCAGTACTTC	CASSEKNYPGSEQYF